The clone carrying this T cell receptor beta chain was seen at least ten times. TCRdb used MiXCR to reprocess the 5' RACE reads, holding one entry per CDR3 protein. The table lists about 80,000 distinct CDR3 sequences, about 8.5% of them singletons, with 6.8% in the top ten. This entry is derived from a study of spatial heterogeneity in lung cancer. Specified time point: sample taken at primary tumor resection. Deletions cut 5 bases from V and 6 bases from J, with 16 bases between. Germline-derived CDR1 and CDR2 are SNHLY and FYNNEI. CDR3 size: 15 residues. The sample was PBMCs, taken at surgery. This TCR was sampled from a male donor with early-stage non-small cell lung cancer. The chain employs TRBV2 and TRBJ2-2; D possibly corresponds to TRBD1 (6 bases). The CDR3 sequence: CASSYDRTEAGELFF. CDR3 DNA sequence: TGTGCCAGCAGTTACGACAGGACGGAGGCCGGGGAGCTGTTTTTT. Complete variable domain (other parts from reference TRBV2 and TRBJ2-2): EPEVTQTPSHQVTQMGQEVILRCVPISNHLYFYWYRQILGQKVEFLVSFYNNEISEKSEIFDDQFSVERPDGSNFTLKIRSTKLEDSAMYFCASSYDRTEAGELFFGEGSRLTVL.